A selection of T cell receptor beta chains follows, all from one sample in a study of blood T cells in healthy people across ages. TCRdb called the 5' RACE reads again in MiXCR, with one record for every CDR3 protein. The repertoire holds around 710,000 distinct CDR3 sequences, with about 40% as singletons. Material: blood. These receptors all stem from an older woman in good health. CDR3s include the opening cysteine and the closing phenylalanine or tryptophan. A D gene is named only where the DNA matches it firmly. The size entry is marked missing in some rows and otherwise reads once, few, many or a size class.

size,D,V,J,DNA,CDR3
-,-,TRBV20-1,TRBJ2-6,TGCAGTGCTAGAGAGCGACGGTCCGGGGCCAACGTCCTGACTTTC,CSARERRSGANVLTF
-,-,TRBV6-2/TRBV6-3,TRBJ2-1,TGTGCCAGCACCATAGACAGCATCCTGTTCTTC,CASTIDSILFF
-,-,TRBV3-1,TRBJ1-2,TGTGCCAGCAGCCAATCCAAGACGAGAGGGGGCTACACCTTC,CASSQSKTRGGYTF
many,TRBD2,TRBV5-1,TRBJ2-7,TGCGCCAGCAGCGGGACTAGCGGGGCTCCGGGCGAGCAGTACTTC,CASSGTSGAPGEQYF
-,TRBD1,TRBV20-1,TRBJ2-1,TGCAGTGCTCCCGACAGGGGGCTCTCCTACGAGCAGTTCTTC,CSAPDRGLSYEQFF
once,-,TRBV7-9,TRBJ2-7,TGTGCCCGCAGCTTAGGAGGGGTTGGGGGCTCCTACGAGCAGTACTTC,CARSLGGVGGSYEQYF
few,TRBD1,TRBV7-9,TRBJ1-4,TGTGCCAGCAGCGACACCGGGACAGGGGAAGAAAAACTGTTTTTT,CASSDTGTGEEKLFF
-,TRBD1,TRBV29-1,TRBJ1-2,TGCAGCGTGGGCCGGGACAGAGAAGGCTATGGCTACACCTTC,CSVGRDREGYGYTF
-,TRBD2,TRBV3-1,TRBJ2-3,TGTGCCAGCAGCCAAGATGGTCTAGCGGGACCCACAGATACGCAGTATTTT,CASSQDGLAGPTDTQYF
many,-,TRBV7-9,TRBJ2-5,TGTGCCAGCAGCCGGGAGACCCAGTACTTC,CASSRETQYF
few,-,TRBV24-1,TRBJ2-1,TGTGCCACCAGTCGGGAGACGGGCTACAATGAGCAGTTCTTC,CATSRETGYNEQFF
-,TRBD1,TRBV29-1,TRBJ2-7,TGCAGCGGTCAGGGGGCGAGAGAGCAGTACTTC,CSGQGAREQYF
-,TRBD2,TRBV6-2/TRBV6-3,TRBJ2-1,TGTGCCAGCAGTTACGGACTAGCGGGAGGAGATGAGCAGTTCTTC,CASSYGLAGGDEQFF
-,-,TRBV12-5,TRBJ2-1,TGTGCTAGTGGCCCTGGGGGCAATGAGCAGTTCTTC,CASGPGGNEQFF
-,-,TRBV28,TRBJ2-2,TGTGCCAGCAGTTCGGGTCCCCGGGAGCTGTTTTTT,CASSSGPRELFF
-,TRBD2,TRBV20-1,TRBJ2-4,TGCAGTGCTCCTCACCCCCAACTAGCGGGAGTCCACAATGAGCAGTACTTC,CSAPHPQLAGVHNEQYF
few,-,TRBV28,TRBJ2-7,TGTGCCACAAGAGGTTCAGTCGGGGATTACGAGCAGTACTTC,CATRGSVGDYEQYF
few,-,TRBV7-3,TRBJ2-1,TGTGCCAGCAGCCTCGCGGTAGGGGGGCGCAATGAGCAGTTCTTC,CASSLAVGGRNEQFF